These 12 T cell receptor beta chains share one sample of origin, sequenced in a study of ipilimumab plus nivolumab after autologous stem cell transplantation. TCRdb's table, derived via immunoSEQ multiplex PCR, lists solely in-frame clones and lacks some. The table has about 15,000 clones, about three quarters seen once. This specimen consisted of PBMCs, obtained in a trial of ipilimumab plus nivolumab as post-transplant consolidation. Receptors were obtained from a male donor with diffuse large B-cell lymphoma.

The rearrangement links TRBV5-6 to TRBJ2-7, with D possibly being TRBD2 (6 bases). V lost 3 bases and J lost 5, with 12 bases in between. The CDR3 contains 13 residues. Germline V lookup: CDR1 SGHDT, CDR2 YYEEEE. This CDR3 reads CASSSGDSDEQYF. The DNA for the CDR3 is TGTGCCAGCAGCTCGGGAGATTCGGACGAGCAGTACTTC.

J is TRBJ2-2 and V is TRBV11-3, with 8 bases aligning to TRBD1. Trimming removed 6 bases from V and 4 bases from J; junction bases left unmatched: 4. Germline V gene sequence: CDR1 SGHNT, CDR2 YENEEA. This CDR3 has 14 amino acids. This chain's CDR3 is CASRHGQGTGELFF. CDR3 in DNA: TGTGCCAGCAGACATGGACAGGGCACCGGGGAGCTGTTTTTT.

This clone was detected once. V is TRBV11-2 and J is TRBJ2-5; the match to TRBD1 covers 7 bases. The germline gives CDR1 SGHAT, CDR2 FQNNGV. This CDR3 has 16 amino acids. The ends lost 0 bases at V and 5 bases at J; junction bases unmatched: 9. The CDR3 reads CASSLDRTGDDETQYF. The DNA for the CDR3 is TGTGCCAGCAGCTTAGATAGGACAGGTGATGACGAGACCCAGTACTTC.

The chain carries TRBV10-3 and TRBJ2-1, with a tentative D call TRBD2 (5 bases). The V end lost 2 bases, the J end lost 0 bases, and 11 bases lay between the germline ends. This CDR3 comprises 16 residues. Per the germline V gene, CDR1 is ENHRY and CDR2 is SYGVKD. The CDR3 is CAISEPRGSSYNEQFF. CDR3 DNA sequence: TGTGCCATCAGTGAGCCTAGAGGGAGCTCCTACAATGAGCAGTTCTTC.

The chain employs TRBV19 and TRBJ1-3, with D perhaps TRBD1 (5 bases). Germline CDR1 and CDR2: LNHDA and SQIVND (reference sequence). The V and J ends lost 5 bases and 1 base respectively, with 9 bases between them. This CDR3 spans 14 amino acids. CDR3 coding DNA: TGTGCCAGTAGTCCCAGGGAATCTGGAAACACCATATATTTT. This sequence encodes CASSPRESGNTIYF.

By sample fraction, this clone is medium-sized. V usage is TRBV9 and J usage is TRBJ2-6; D is uncertain. Germline CDR1 and CDR2: SGDLS and YYNGEE. The CDR3 contains 15 residues. Trimming pared 4 bases from V and 1 base from J, leaving 9 bases between. CDR3 sequence (DNA): TGTGCCAGCAGCCCTTGGGGATCTGGGGCCAACGTCCTGACTTTC. As protein: CASSPWGSGANVLTF.

The V gene is TRBV7-8, the J gene TRBJ2-2; 8 bases align to TRBD2. The CDR3 has 16 amino acids. Germline assignment: CDR1 SGHVS and CDR2 FQNEAQ. V gave up 1 base and J gave up 3 bases; unmatched junction bases: 4. The CDR3 nucleotides are TGTGCCAGCAGCTTAGAGCAGGGACTAGACACCGGGGAGCTGTTTTTT. This codes for CASSLEQGLDTGELFF.

The chain has TRBV25-1 and TRBJ1-4; D is unresolved. The CDR3 contains 14 residues. From germline, CDR1 is MGHDK and CDR2 SYGVNS. The V gene lost 2 bases and the J gene lost 7 bases, with 11 bases spanning the gap. CDR3 region: CASSEEGWGEKLFF. The CDR3 DNA sequence: TGTGCCAGCAGTGAAGAGGGATGGGGTGAAAAACTGTTTTTT.

This chain connects TRBV30 to TRBJ2-3, with D possibly TRBD1 on 5 matching bases. Between the trimmed V and J ends, which lost 5 bases and 4 bases, there was a span of 16 bases. Germline-derived CDR1 and CDR2 are GTSNPN and SVGIG (reference sequence). This CDR3 has 14 amino acids. CDR3 DNA: TGTGCCTGGCGTAGGGATGGGGCCGCAGATACGCAGTATTTT. Amino acid sequence: CAWRRDGAADTQYF.

The chain couples TRBV19 to TRBJ2-5; possibly TRBD1 for D (7 bases). V was clipped by 3 bases and J by 2 bases, with 13 bases between them. CDR1 is LNHDA and CDR2 is SQIVND in the germline V gene (reference sequence). This CDR3 comprises 15 residues. The CDR3 region has the DNA TGTGCCAGTAGTATTGGGGGGACAGCACAAGAGACCCAGTACTTC. This sequence encodes CASSIGGTAQETQYF.

The chain uses TRBV30 and TRBJ1-5; maybe TRBD1 (6 bases). Trimming removed 5 bases at V and 7 bases at J, with 15 bases between. Germline lookup yields CDR1 GTSNPN and CDR2 SVGIG (reference sequence). The CDR3 has 13 amino acids. CDR3 protein: CAWEQGVGQPQHF. In DNA, the CDR3 is TGTGCCTGGGAACAGGGAGTTGGACAGCCCCAGCATTTT.

The chain links TRBV19 to TRBJ2-3; D possibly corresponds to TRBD1 (5 bases). Germline V lookup: CDR1 LNHDA, CDR2 SQIVND (reference sequence). The V gene lost 2 bases and the J gene lost 5 bases, with 14 bases spanning the gap. CDR3 length: 15 amino acids. As DNA, the CDR3 is TGTGCCAGTAGTATAACGACAGCGAGTGGAGATACGCAGTATTTT. Amino acid sequence: CASSITTASGDTQYF.